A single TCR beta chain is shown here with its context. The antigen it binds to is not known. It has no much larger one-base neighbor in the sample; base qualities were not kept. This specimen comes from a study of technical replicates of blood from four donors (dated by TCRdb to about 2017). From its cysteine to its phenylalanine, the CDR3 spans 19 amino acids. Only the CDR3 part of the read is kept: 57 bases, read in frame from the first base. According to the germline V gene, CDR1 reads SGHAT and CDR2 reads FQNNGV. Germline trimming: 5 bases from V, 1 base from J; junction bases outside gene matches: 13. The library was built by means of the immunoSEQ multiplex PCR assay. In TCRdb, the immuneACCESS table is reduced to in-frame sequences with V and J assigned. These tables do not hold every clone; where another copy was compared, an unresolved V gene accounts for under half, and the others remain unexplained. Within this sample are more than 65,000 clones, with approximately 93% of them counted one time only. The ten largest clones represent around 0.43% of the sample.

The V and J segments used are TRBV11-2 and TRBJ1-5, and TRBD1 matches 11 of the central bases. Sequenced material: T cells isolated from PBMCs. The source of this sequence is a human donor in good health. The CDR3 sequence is CASSDTGQGDWGSNQPQHF. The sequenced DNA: TGTGCCAGCAGCGACACGGGACAGGGGGATTGGGGGAGCAATCAGCCCCAGCATTTT.